This T cell receptor (beta chain) was recovered during a study of T cell responses to AZD1222 COVID-19 vaccine. Study findings and constraints: Females made up more of the donors, who were largely white British, and clonal diversity may have come out too low.

The CDR3 totals 15 residues. Trimming pared 7 bases from V and 2 bases from J, leaving 17 bases between. Germline V gene lookup returns CDR1 MNHEY and CDR2 SVGAGI. Using immunoSEQ multiplex PCR, the repertoire was profiled, and TCRdb retains in-frame clones only, with some absent. The repertoire holds approximately 130,000 clones, with 93% as singletons. In the case of this clone: Its antigen is still unknown.

The chain joins TRBV6-5 to TRBJ1-2, with unresolved D. The clonotype originates from an adult in good health. The specimen comprised peripheral blood, sampled on day 0 of AZD1222 vaccination. CDR3 DNA sequence: TGTGCCAGCACCCCTGCAAAACGACGGAACTATGGCTACACCTTC. Translating gives CASTPAKRRNYGYTF.